The 7 T cell receptor beta chains reported below all come from one sample, sequenced in a study of T cell responses to AZD1222 COVID-19 vaccine. Using immunoSEQ multiplex PCR, the repertoire was profiled, and TCRdb retains in-frame clones only, with some absent. The data hold 150,000 to 200,000 clones, with around 90% observed a single time. Specimen: peripheral blood, collected on day 0 of AZD1222 vaccination. The receptors were gathered from an adult in good health.

The chain joins TRBV6-4 to TRBJ1-5; D gene uncertain. Trimming shortened V by 2 bases and J by 0 bases, and 5 bases separated the two germline ends. Germline V gene data show CDR1 as MRHNA and CDR2 as SNTAGT. The CDR3 sequence is 14 residues long. The chain's CDR3 is CASSDSPSNQPQHF. CDR3 DNA: TGTGCCAGCAGTGACAGTCCTAGCAATCAGCCCCAGCATTTT.

The chain combines TRBV30 with TRBJ1-2; no reliable D call. Germline V gene data show CDR1 as GTSNPN and CDR2 as SVGIG (reference sequence). The CDR3 sequence is 14 residues long. Trimming stripped 3 bases from V and 0 bases from J, with 11 bases between. CDR3 sequence (DNA): TGTGCCTGGAGGTCGAAGGGAGCTAACTATGGCTACACCTTC. It codes for CAWRSKGANYGYTF.

The V gene is TRBV7-2, the J gene TRBJ2-2, with no clear D. CDR1 and CDR2 from the germline V gene are SGHTA and FQGNSA. The CDR3 is 13 residues long. V gave up 2 bases and J gave up 1 base, with 2 bases separating them. The CDR3 spells CASSLWNTGELFF. For the CDR3, the DNA is TGTGCCAGCAGCTTATGGAACACCGGGGAGCTGTTTTTT.

V is TRBV5-1 and J is TRBJ1-2; D perhaps matches TRBD1 (5 bases). Trimming pared 4 bases from V and 8 bases from J, leaving 15 bases between. The length of the CDR3 is 13 residues. The germline V gene has CDR1 SGHRS and CDR2 YFSETQ. The CDR3 here is CASSLGDRKGYTF. CDR3 nucleotides: TGCGCCAGCAGCCTAGGGGACCGGAAAGGCTACACCTTC.

The J gene is TRBJ2-3, the V gene TRBV5-5, with TRBD2 matching 11 bases. Germline trimming cut 4 bases from V and 3 bases from J; bases unmatched to any gene: 4. Germline lookup yields CDR1 SGHKS and CDR2 YYEKEE (reference sequence). The CDR3 loop spans 15 amino acids. Written as DNA, the CDR3 is TGTGCCAGCAGCCGCGGGACTAGCGGAACAGATACGCAGTATTTT. It codes for CASSRGTSGTDTQYF.

J is TRBJ1-4 and V is TRBV18; D is uncertain. CDR1 and CDR2 (germline): KGHSH, LQKENI. The CDR3 runs 14 residues. Trimming cost V 0 bases and J 2 bases, with 4 bases left between them. This chain's CDR3 is CASSPPGTNEKLFF. CDR3 sequence (DNA): TGTGCCAGCTCACCACCCGGTACTAATGAAAAACTGTTTTTT.

The chain links TRBV5-5 to TRBJ2-1; D may be TRBD1 (8 bases). Per germline, CDR1 SGHKS and CDR2 YYEKEE (reference sequence). The V gene lost 4 bases and the J gene lost 7 bases, with 15 bases spanning the gap. This CDR3 spans 14 amino acids. The CDR3 coding sequence is TGTGCCAGCAGCCCAGGACAGGGAGGGAATGAGCAGTTCTTC. Protein product: CASSPGQGGNEQFF.